This TCR beta chain originates from a study of cytomegalovirus exposure and HLA in healthy donors. General study points: A missense DCLRE1C variant was associated with V- and J-gene trimming of TCR beta chains in a later analysis, and an independent cohort replicated the association.

The CDR3 sequence is 13 residues long. Between the trimmed V and J ends, which lost 10 bases and 3 bases, there was a span of 15 bases. CDR1 is ENHRY, CDR2 SYGVKD, per germline. With 60 Vbeta and 13 Jbeta primers, the PCR was carried out. Sequencing used immunoSEQ multiplex PCR; TCRdb keeps in-frame clones, though not all of them. This table has about 140,000 clones, about four fifths appearing once. Points on this clone: Its specificity is unknown.

Sequences were obtained from PBMCs. This sequence originates from a female donor in good health and CMV-seronegative. The chain employs TRBV10-3 and TRBJ1-2; D might be TRBD1 (5 bases). DNA for the CDR3: TGTGCCAGCACAGGTGATCGGGACTATGGCTACACCTTC. Amino acids: CASTGDRDYGYTF.